A single sample gave rise to the 19 T cell receptor beta chains below, sequenced in a study of blood T cell repertoires in COVID-19 (dated by TCRdb to between 2020 and 2021). The library was obtained by the immunoSEQ multiplex PCR assay. The clones in this table, taken by TCRdb from immuneACCESS, are in-frame only. Not every clone is retained; where verified, under half of the shortfall comes from an unresolved V gene, and the cause of the rest is unknown. The sample table holds under 500,000 clones, of which 80% to 90% were seen once. Roughly 1.1% of the sample belongs to the ten largest clones. The material sequenced was PBMCs or T cells enriched from blood (not recorded which). Source of these receptors: a man aged 25 to 45 who had recovered from COVID-19.

The chain recombines TRBV9 with TRBJ2-3; 10 nucleotides align to TRBD2. Germline trimming cut 3 bases from V and 0 bases from J; bases unmatched to any gene: 4. This CDR3 has 16 residues. In germline, CDR1 is SGDLS, CDR2 YYNGEE. The CDR3 DNA reads TGTGCCAGCAGCGCCGGACTAGCGGCTAGCACAGATACGCAGTATTTT. Translated, it gives CASSAGLAASTDTQYF. Looking up the rest from reference TRBV9 and TRBJ2-3 gives the full variable domain: DSGVTQTPKHLITATGQRVTLRCSPRSGDLSVYWYQQSLDQGLQFLIQYYNGEERAKGNILERFSAQQFPDLHSELNLSSLELGDSALYFCASSAGLAASTDTQYFGPGTRLTVL.

CDR3 in amino acids: CASSQDRGRPNDKNIQYF. The CDR3 region has the DNA TGTGCCAGCAGCCAAGATCGAGGGCGGCCTAATGACAAAAACATTCAGTACTTC. This chain links TRBV3-1 (or the pseudogene TRBV3-2) with TRBJ2-4; tentatively, D is TRBD2 (5 bases). The germline gives CDR1 LGHDT, CDR2 YNNKEL (reference sequence). CDR3 length: 18 amino acids. Trimming took 0 bases from V and 3 from J, leaving 18 bases between them.

The gene calls are TRBV6-5 and TRBJ2-7; D may be TRBD1 (5 bases). Germline CDR1 and CDR2: MNHEY and SVGAGI. V lost 6 bases, J lost 3 bases, and 12 bases lay in between. CDR3 length equals 13 residues. In DNA form, the CDR3 reads TGTGCCAGCAGGATGGGGCAGGACTACGAGCAGTACTTC. As protein: CASRMGQDYEQYF.

The CDR3 loop reads CATAARLRNEQFF. The CDR3 DNA is TGTGCCACCGCGGCCAGACTTCGGAATGAGCAGTTCTTC. V usage is TRBV15 and J usage is TRBJ2-1; D not certain. This CDR3 region has 13 residues. V was clipped by 8 bases and J by 7 bases, with 15 bases between them. Germline V gene data show CDR1 as LNHNV and CDR2 as YYDKDF (reference sequence).

Concerning this clone itself: Other nucleotide sequences in the sample specify the same CDR3. V usage is TRBV18 and J usage is TRBJ2-1; TRBD1 aligns across 10 bases. V lost 2 bases and J lost 8; bases outside the gene matches: 0. Germline CDR1 and CDR2: KGHSH and LQKENI. The CDR3 is 13 amino acids. The CDR3 nucleotides read TGTGCCAGCTCACCAGGGACAGGGGATGAGCAGTTCTTC. Translating gives CASSPGTGDEQFF.

This chain uses TRBV19 with TRBJ1-4; D call uncertain. Trimming cost V 4 bases and J 4 bases, with 10 bases left between them. Germline loops: CDR1 LNHDA, CDR2 SQIVND (reference sequence). CDR3 length: 14 residues. The CDR3 nucleotides read TGTGCCAGTAGTAAGCCACGAAATAATGAAAAACTGTTTTTT. This gives the protein CASSKPRNNEKLFF.

The chain uses TRBV7-6 and TRBJ2-7; D perhaps matches TRBD1 (5 bases). Trimming stripped 3 bases from V and 6 bases from J, with 12 bases between. This CDR3 has 13 residues. Germline V lookup: CDR1 SGHVS, CDR2 FNYEAQ. The CDR3 spells CASSFLSTGEQYF. In DNA, the CDR3 is TGTGCCAGCAGCTTCCTGTCCACAGGCGAGCAGTACTTC.

Only one count was recorded for this clone. The genes are TRBV6-5 and TRBJ1-1; TRBD1 is a possible D gene (5 bases). Per the germline V gene, CDR1 is MNHEY and CDR2 is SVGAGI. Trimming removed 7 bases at V and 0 bases at J, with 15 bases between. CDR3 size: 15 residues. The CDR3 region has the DNA TGTGCCAGCATAACGGTCTCAGGGCTGAACACTGAAGCTTTCTTT. As protein: CASITVSGLNTEAFF.

The rearrangement links TRBV28 to TRBJ2-3, with 8 bases that match TRBD2. CDR1 and CDR2 from the germline V gene are MDHEN and SYDVKM. This CDR3 spans 16 amino acids. V dropped 7 bases and J dropped 11; count of bases not matched to a gene: 20. CDR3 bases: TGTGCCAGCACCGCGGGGGGAGCGGGTACTCATCGGGGGCAGTATTTT. Amino acids: CASTAGGAGTHRGQYF.

The rearrangement uses TRBV19 and TRBJ1-2; TRBD1 might be the D (5 bases). Looked up from germline, CDR1 is LNHDA and CDR2 is SQIVND (reference sequence). V gave up 3 bases and J gave up 2 bases, with 10 bases separating them. There are 14 residues in the CDR3. The CDR3 sequence: CASSIQGLNYGYTF. CDR3 coding DNA: TGTGCCAGTAGTATTCAGGGACTGAACTATGGCTACACCTTC.

The chain has TRBV24-1 and TRBJ2-1; possible D gene TRBD2, 5 bases. This CDR3 is built from 14 residues. V dropped 4 bases and J dropped 0 bases, with 6 bases sitting between them. In germline, CDR1 is KGHDR, CDR2 SFDVKD. This CDR3 is CATSDGNSYNEQFF. The DNA for the CDR3 is TGTGCCACCAGTGACGGGAACTCCTACAATGAGCAGTTCTTC.

V usage is TRBV28 and J usage is TRBJ2-7; unclear D gene. This CDR3 comprises 14 residues. Germline assignment: CDR1 MDHEN and CDR2 SYDVKM. V dropped 2 bases and J dropped 2 bases, with 10 bases sitting between them. This CDR3 reads CASSLRRPPYEQYF. CDR3 DNA: TGTGCCAGCAGTTTACGCAGGCCTCCCTACGAGCAGTACTTC.

This clone occurred a few times. V gene TRBV6-5 combines with J gene TRBJ2-7; TRBD1 is a possible D gene (6 bases). Germline assignment: CDR1 MNHEY and CDR2 SVGAGI. V was cut by 2 bases and J by 7 bases, with 15 bases left in between. The CDR3 sequence is 14 residues long. The CDR3 DNA sequence: TGTGCCAGCAGTTACGGGCAGGGGTCGAGGGAGCAGTACTTC. It is translated as CASSYGQGSREQYF.

The chain has TRBV6-2 or TRBV6-3 and TRBJ2-5, with D possibly TRBD2 on 6 matching bases. Trimming took 4 bases from V and 4 from J, leaving 16 bases between them. Germline V gene data show CDR1 as MNHEY and CDR2 as SVGEGT. The CDR3 covers 15 residues. The CDR3 loop is CASSSRRDVRETQYF. DNA of the CDR3: TGTGCCAGCAGTTCCCGGCGGGATGTTAGAGAGACCCAGTACTTC.

The gene calls are TRBV27 and TRBJ1-5, with 10 bases that match TRBD1. Unmatched junction bases numbered 8, after V lost 5 bases and J lost 4 bases. Germline V lookup: CDR1 MNHEY, CDR2 SMNVEV (reference sequence). This CDR3 is built from 16 residues. CDR3 in amino acids: CASSLSGQGFNQPQHF. CDR3 sequence (DNA): TGTGCCAGCAGTCTCTCGGGACAGGGGTTTAATCAGCCCCAGCATTTT.

The chain couples TRBV2 to TRBJ2-7; 9 bases align to TRBD2. The CDR3 contains 14 residues. Germline assignment: CDR1 SNHLY and CDR2 FYNNEI. Trimming at V came to 6 bases and at J to 7 bases, leaving 10 bases not matched to a gene. In nucleotides, the CDR3 is TGTGCCAGCAGGGGGACTAGCAGCTCGGGGGAGCAGTACTTC. Translating it yields CASRGTSSSGEQYF.

The chain carries TRBV7-9 and TRBJ2-4; no clear D. There are 18 residues in the CDR3. Trimming removed 1 base from V and 2 bases from J, with 18 bases in between. The V gene's germline CDR1 is SEHNR and CDR2 FQNEAQ (reference sequence). The CDR3 DNA reads as TGTGCCAGCAGCTTAGTGTTTTACGATGGAGAAACCAAAAACATTCAGTACTTC. The encoded protein is CASSLVFYDGETKNIQYF. The full variable domain, in which reference TRBV7-9 and TRBJ2-4 provide the parts outside the CDR3, is DTGVSQNPRHKITKRGQNVTFRCDPISEHNRLYWYRQTLGQGPEFLTYFQNEAQLEKSRLLSDRFSAERPKGSFSTLEIQRTEQGDSAMYLCASSLVFYDGETKNIQYFGAGTRLSVL.

The J gene is TRBJ1-6, the V gene TRBV2; tentative D call: TRBD1 (6 bases). There are 15 residues in the CDR3. The germline V gene has CDR1 SNHLY and CDR2 FYNNEI. Trimming took 5 bases from V and 7 from J, leaving 15 bases between them. The CDR3 bases are TGTGCCAGCAGTCCTCAGAGACAGGAAAATTCACCCCTCCACTTT. Its protein product is CASSPQRQENSPLHF. The full variable domain, in which reference TRBV2 and TRBJ1-6 provide the parts outside the CDR3, is EPEVTQTPSHQVTQMGQEVILRCVPISNHLYFYWYRQILGQKVEFLVSFYNNEISEKSEIFDDQFSVERPDGSNFTLKIRSTKLEDSAMYFCASSPQRQENSPLHFGNGTRLTVT.

The chain uses TRBV4-1 and TRBJ2-1; TRBD2 matches at 11 bases. This CDR3 contains 17 residues. Losses at the gene ends were 0 bases for V and 6 bases for J; bases not matched to a gene: 7. The germline CDR1 and CDR2 sequences are MGHRA and YSYEKL. The CDR3 region is CASSQDFTSGRSNEQFF. Written as DNA, the CDR3 is TGCGCCAGCAGCCAAGATTTCACTAGCGGGAGAAGCAATGAGCAGTTCTTC.